These T cell receptor beta chains were read from a single sample in a study of cytomegalovirus exposure and HLA in healthy donors. Profiling relied on immunoSEQ multiplex PCR, and the TCRdb table lists in-frame clones only, not all of them. The data show over 150,000 clones, around 79% seen once. Source material: PBMCs. Source of these receptors: a man aged 30 to 45 in good health and CMV-seropositive. CDR3s include the opening cysteine and the closing phenylalanine or tryptophan. D genes are given only for firm matches. The size field is filled for only some rows; it gives once, few, many or a size class.

clone_size	j_call	v_call	cdr3_length	d_call	cdr3_aa	cdr3_nt
-	TRBJ2-5	TRBV25-1	14	TRBD1	CASSVTGGEETQYF	TGTGCCAGCAGTGTGACAGGGGGCGAAGAGACCCAGTACTTC
few	TRBJ1-1	TRBV7-2	14	-	CASSFGGTNTEAFF	TGTGCCAGCAGCTTTGGGGGGACGAACACTGAAGCTTTCTTT
-	TRBJ1-3	TRBV9	13	-	CASSAVAGNTIYF	TGTGCCAGCAGCGCGGTAGCTGGAAACACCATATATTTT
once	TRBJ2-5	TRBV5-1	16	-	CASSLEGGVPGETQYF	TGCGCCAGCAGCTTGGAAGGAGGGGTTCCGGGAGAGACCCAGTACTTC
-	TRBJ2-5	TRBV4-1	15	-	CASSQVGPIQETQYF	TGCGCCAGCAGCCAGGTGGGCCCTATTCAAGAGACCCAGTACTTC
-	TRBJ2-6	TRBV9	17	TRBD2	CASSARETSVGANVLTF	TGTGCCAGCAGCGCAAGGGAAACTAGCGTTGGGGCCAACGTCCTGACTTTC
-	TRBJ1-1	TRBV11-2	14	-	CASSLFGRGAEAFF	TGTGCCAGCAGCTTATTTGGCAGGGGCGCTGAAGCTTTCTTT
-	TRBJ2-2	TRBV7-3	22	TRBD2	CASSSLAGGPPGEAANTGELFF	TGTGCCAGCAGCTCCTTAGCGGGGGGGCCCCCCGGAGAGGCCGCGAACACCGGGGAGCTGTTTTTT
-	TRBJ2-1	TRBV2	15	-	CASSYQLSTYNEQFF	TGTGCCAGCAGTTACCAATTGTCTACCTACAATGAGCAGTTCTTC
-	TRBJ1-5	TRBV4-3	14	TRBD1	CASSQLTGVQPQHF	TGCGCCAGCAGCCAGTTGACAGGGGTACAGCCCCAGCATTTT
once	TRBJ2-7	TRBV6-5	16	-	CASSYSPRTEAYEQYF	TGTGCCAGCAGTTACTCGCCCCGGACAGAGGCATACGAGCAGTACTTC
-	TRBJ1-5	TRBV10-1	13	-	CASSETLGQPQHF	TGCGCCAGCAGTGAGACACTAGGGCAGCCCCAGCATTTT
-	TRBJ2-4	TRBV5-6	15	TRBD1	CASSVGQGYKNIQYF	TGTGCCAGCAGCGTCGGACAGGGGTACAAAAACATTCAGTACTTC
-	TRBJ2-7	TRBV9	14	-	CASSVATEAYEQYF	TGTGCCAGCAGCGTAGCTACGGAGGCCTACGAGCAGTACTTC